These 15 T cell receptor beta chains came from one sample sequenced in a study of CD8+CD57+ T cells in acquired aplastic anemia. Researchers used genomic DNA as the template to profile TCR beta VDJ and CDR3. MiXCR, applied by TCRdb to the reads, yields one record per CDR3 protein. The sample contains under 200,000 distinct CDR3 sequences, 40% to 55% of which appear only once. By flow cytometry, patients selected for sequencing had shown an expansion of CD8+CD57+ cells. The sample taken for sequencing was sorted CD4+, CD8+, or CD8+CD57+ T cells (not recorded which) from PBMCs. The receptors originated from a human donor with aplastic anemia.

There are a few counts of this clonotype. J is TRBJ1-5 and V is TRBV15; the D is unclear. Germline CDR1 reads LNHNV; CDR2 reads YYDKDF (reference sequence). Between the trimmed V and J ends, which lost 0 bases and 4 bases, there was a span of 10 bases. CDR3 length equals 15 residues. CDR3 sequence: CATSRDLGDNQPQHF. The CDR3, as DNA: TGTGCCACCAGCAGAGATCTAGGCGATAATCAGCCCCAGCATTTT. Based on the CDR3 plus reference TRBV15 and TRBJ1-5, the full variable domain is DAMVIQNPRYQVTQFGKPVTLSCSQTLNHNVMYWYQQKSSQAPKLLFHYYDKDFNNEADTPDNFQSRRPNTSFCFLDIRSPGLGDTAMYLCATSRDLGDNQPQHFGDGTRLSIL.

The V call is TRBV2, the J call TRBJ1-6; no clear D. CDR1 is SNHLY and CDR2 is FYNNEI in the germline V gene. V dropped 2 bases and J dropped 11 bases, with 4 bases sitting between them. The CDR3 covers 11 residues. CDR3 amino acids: CASSESPPLHF. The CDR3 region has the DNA TGTGCCAGCAGTGAATCACCACCCCTCCACTTT.

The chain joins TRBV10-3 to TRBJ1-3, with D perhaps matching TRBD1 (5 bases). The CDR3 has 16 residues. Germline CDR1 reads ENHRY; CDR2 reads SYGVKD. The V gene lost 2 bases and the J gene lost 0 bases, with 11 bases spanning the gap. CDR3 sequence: CAISEGRGGSGNTIYF. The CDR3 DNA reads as TGTGCCATCAGTGAGGGTAGGGGAGGCTCTGGAAACACCATATATTTT.

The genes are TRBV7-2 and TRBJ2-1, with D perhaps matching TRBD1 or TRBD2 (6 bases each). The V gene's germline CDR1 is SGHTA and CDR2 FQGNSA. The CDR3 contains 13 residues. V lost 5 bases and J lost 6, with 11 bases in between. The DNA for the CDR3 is TGTGCCAGCAGCCAAGGAGGGGGCAATGAGCAGTTCTTC. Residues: CASSQGGGNEQFF.

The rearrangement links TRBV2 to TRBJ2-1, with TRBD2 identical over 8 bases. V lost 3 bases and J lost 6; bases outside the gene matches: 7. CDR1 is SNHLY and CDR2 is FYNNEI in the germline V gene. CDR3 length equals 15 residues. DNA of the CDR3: TGTGCCAGCAGTGAGGGGGCAGCGGGAGCCAATGAGCAGTTCTTC. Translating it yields CASSEGAAGANEQFF.

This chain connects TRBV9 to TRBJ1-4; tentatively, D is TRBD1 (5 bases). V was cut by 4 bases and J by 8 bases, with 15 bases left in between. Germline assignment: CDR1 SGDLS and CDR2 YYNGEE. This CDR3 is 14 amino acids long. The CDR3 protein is CASSPDSEREKLFF. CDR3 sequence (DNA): TGTGCCAGCAGCCCCGACAGTGAGAGGGAAAAACTGTTTTTT. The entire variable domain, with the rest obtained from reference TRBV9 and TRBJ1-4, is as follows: DSGVTQTPKHLITATGQRVTLRCSPRSGDLSVYWYQQSLDQGLQFLIQYYNGEERAKGNILERFSAQQFPDLHSELNLSSLELGDSALYFCASSPDSEREKLFFGSGTQLSVL.

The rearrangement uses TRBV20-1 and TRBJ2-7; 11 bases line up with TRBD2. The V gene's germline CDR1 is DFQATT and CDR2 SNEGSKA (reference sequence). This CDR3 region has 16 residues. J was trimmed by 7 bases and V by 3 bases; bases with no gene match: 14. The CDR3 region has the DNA TGCAGTGCTAGCTCAATGGGAACTAGCGGGAGTTATGAGCAGTACTTC. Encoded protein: CSASSMGTSGSYEQYF.

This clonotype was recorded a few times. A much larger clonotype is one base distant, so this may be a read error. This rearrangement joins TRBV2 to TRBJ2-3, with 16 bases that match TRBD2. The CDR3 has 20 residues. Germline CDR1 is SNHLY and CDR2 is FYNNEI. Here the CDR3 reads CAGSEDGTSGRALGPDTQYF. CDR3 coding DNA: TGTGCCGGCAGTGAAGACGGGACTAGCGGGAGGGCCCTCGGCCCAGATACGCAGTATTTT.

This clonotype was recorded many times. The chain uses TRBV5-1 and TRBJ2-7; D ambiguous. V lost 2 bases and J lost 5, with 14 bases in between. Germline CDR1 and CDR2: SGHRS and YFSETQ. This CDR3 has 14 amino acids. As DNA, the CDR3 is TGCGCCAGCAGCTTTGGTTTTAGCCCGGACGAGCAGTACTTC. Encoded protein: CASSFGFSPDEQYF.

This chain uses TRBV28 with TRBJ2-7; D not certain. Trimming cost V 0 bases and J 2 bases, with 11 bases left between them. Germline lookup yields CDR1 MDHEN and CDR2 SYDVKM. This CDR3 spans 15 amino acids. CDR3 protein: CASSLWGAGAYEQYF. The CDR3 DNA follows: TGTGCCAGCAGTTTATGGGGCGCTGGGGCCTACGAGCAGTACTTC.

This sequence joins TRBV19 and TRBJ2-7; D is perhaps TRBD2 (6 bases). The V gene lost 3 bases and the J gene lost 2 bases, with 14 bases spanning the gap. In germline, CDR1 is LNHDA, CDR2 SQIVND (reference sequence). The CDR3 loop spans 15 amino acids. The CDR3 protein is CASSISAWGAYEQYF. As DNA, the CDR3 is TGTGCCAGTAGTATTTCGGCCTGGGGGGCCTACGAGCAGTACTTC.

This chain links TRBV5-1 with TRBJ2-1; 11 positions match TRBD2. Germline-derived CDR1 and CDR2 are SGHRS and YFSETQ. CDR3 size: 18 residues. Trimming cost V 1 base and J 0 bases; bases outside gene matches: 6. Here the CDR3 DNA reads TGCGCCAGCAGCTTGTATAGCGGGGGGGCGAGCTCCTACAATGAGCAGTTCTTC. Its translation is CASSLYSGGASSYNEQFF.

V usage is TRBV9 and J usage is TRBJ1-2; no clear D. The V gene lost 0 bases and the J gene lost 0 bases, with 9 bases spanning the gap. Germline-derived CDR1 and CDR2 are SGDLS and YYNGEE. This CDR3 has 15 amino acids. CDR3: CASSVGGLPNYGYTF. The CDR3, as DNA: TGTGCCAGCAGCGTAGGTGGGCTCCCTAACTATGGCTACACCTTC.

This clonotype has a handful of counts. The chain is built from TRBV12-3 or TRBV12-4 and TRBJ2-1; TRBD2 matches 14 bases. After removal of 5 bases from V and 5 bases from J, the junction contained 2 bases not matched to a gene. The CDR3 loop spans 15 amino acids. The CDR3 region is CASSGLAGGHNEQFF. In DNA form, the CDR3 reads TGTGCCAGCAGTGGACTAGCGGGAGGACACAATGAGCAGTTCTTC.

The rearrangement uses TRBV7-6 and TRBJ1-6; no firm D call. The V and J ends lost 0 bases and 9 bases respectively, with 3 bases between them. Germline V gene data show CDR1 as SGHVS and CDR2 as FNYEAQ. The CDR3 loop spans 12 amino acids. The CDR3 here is CASSLAGSPLHF. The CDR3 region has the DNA TGTGCCAGCAGCTTAGCGGGTTCACCCCTCCACTTT.